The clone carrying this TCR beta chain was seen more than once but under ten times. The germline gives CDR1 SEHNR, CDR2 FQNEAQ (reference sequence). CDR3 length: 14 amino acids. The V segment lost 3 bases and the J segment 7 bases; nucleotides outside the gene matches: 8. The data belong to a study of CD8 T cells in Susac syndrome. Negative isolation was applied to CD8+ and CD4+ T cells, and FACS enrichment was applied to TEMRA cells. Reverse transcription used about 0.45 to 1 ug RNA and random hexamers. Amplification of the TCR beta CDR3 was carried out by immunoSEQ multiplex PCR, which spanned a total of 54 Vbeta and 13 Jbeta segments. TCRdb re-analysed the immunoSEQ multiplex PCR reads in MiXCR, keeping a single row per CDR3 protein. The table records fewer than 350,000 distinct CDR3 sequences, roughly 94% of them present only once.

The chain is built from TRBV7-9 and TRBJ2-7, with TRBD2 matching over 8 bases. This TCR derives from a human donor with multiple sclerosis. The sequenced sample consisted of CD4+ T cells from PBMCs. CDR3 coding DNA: TGTGCCAGCAGCTTCGGCGGGGGGTCGAGGGAGCAGTACTTC. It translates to CASSFGGGSREQYF.